This T cell receptor (gamma chain) was identified in a study of fetal and pediatric gammadelta thymocytes (dated by TCRdb to about 2022). About the investigation overall: Previously published data and newly generated, unpublished data were combined in the bulk gammadelta thymocyte repertoires, which were used to strengthen a single-cell study of gammadelta thymocyte development. To increase subject numbers and strengthen the CDR3 publicity analysis, bulk TCR repertoire data were added. Bulk gammadelta thymocyte repertoires combined previously published data (refs 27,28) with unpublished data. In total, the bulk gammadelta thymocyte repertoire set covered 10 subjects, made up of 7 pediatric thymus donors and 3 fetal thymus donors. What the study reported, not specific to this receptor: Fetal gammadelta thymocyte repertoires were previously reported to be enriched for TRDV2, TRGV8 and TRGV9 usage, low N additions and public CDR3s compared with post-natal repertoires.

This clone is labeled large (0.1 to 1%). Its target antigen remains unknown. There are no base qualities to consult, and no much larger clone falls within one base. Thymocytes were stained with Zombie NIR viability dye plus antibodies to CD3 (UCHT1), TCRgammadelta (11F2), TCRVgamma9 (IMMU360) and TCRVdelta2 (IMMU389). Bulk TRD and TRG CDR3 repertoires were generated separately from sorted Vgamma9Vdelta2 and nonVgamma9Vdelta2 gammadelta thymocytes of human fetal and pediatric thymuses. Pediatric thymus tissue was collected in Belgium from children having cardiac surgery. The pediatric thymus donors included in the study ranged in age from roughly 1 to 12 years. Thymic cell suspensions from fetal and post-natal thymuses were prepared as previously described. NonVgamma9Vdelta2 thymocytes were sorted as CD3+ gammadeltaTCR+ cells that did not have the Vgamma9+Vdelta2+ phenotype. Cell sorting was done on a FACS Aria III cell sorter (BD Biosciences).

CDR3 length: 15 amino acids, cysteine to phenylalanine. Here the CDR3 DNA is all that survives: 45 bases in frame from base 1. V is trimmed back by 8 bases and J by 2 bases, and the junction contains 13 bases that no gene match accounts for. These reads were obtained on an Illumina MiSeq. As for the original processing: For publicity analysis, the Vgamma9Vdelta2 and nonVgamma9Vdelta2 bulk CDR3 files of each subject were merged into one combined repertoire per subject. Using base R and dplyr, CDR3 publicity was scored on a scale from 0 to 19 by checking each amino acid sequence across 9 single-cell datasets and fewer than 11 bulk repertoires. TCRdb reanalyzed the public reads with the CATT caller, and identical DNA sequences were merged afterwards. Clone size and V and J calls follow TCRdb, not the original study. The sample table holds over 850 gamma-chain clones, of which about 4.9% were seen once. Together, the top ten hold roughly 6.8% of the sample.

This clonotype was obtained from a child who underwent cardiac surgery and was recorded as healthy. The specimen sequenced was non-Vgamma9Vdelta2 gamma-delta T cells from the thymus. Read against the paper, the sample's cell subset or site label means: CD3+gammadeltaTCR+ thymocytes not co-expressing Vgamma9 and Vdelta2. The chain is encoded by TRGV10 joined to TRGJ1 or TRGJ2. TRGV10 is identified as an open reading frame with a role that is uncertain. The nucleotide sequence is given as TGTGCTGCGTGGGAGCATTTCCCTGATTATTATAAGAAACTCTTT. It codes for CAAWEHFPDYYKKLF.